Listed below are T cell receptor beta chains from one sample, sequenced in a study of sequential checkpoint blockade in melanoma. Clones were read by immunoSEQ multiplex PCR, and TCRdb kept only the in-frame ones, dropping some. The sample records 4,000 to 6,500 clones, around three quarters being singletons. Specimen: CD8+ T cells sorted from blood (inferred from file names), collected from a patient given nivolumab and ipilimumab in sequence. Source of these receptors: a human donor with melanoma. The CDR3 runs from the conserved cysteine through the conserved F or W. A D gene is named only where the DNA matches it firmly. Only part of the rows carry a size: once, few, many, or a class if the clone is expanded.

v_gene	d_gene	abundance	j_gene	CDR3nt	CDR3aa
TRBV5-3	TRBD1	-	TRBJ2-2	TGTGCCAGAATAACTCCCCGACAGGGACACACCGGGGAGCTGTTTTTT	CARITPRQGHTGELFF
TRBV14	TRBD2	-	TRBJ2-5	TGTGCCAGCAGCCAAGATTTGGGACTAGCGGGGGAAGAGACCCAGTACTTC	CASSQDLGLAGEETQYF
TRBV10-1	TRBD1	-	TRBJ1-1	TGCGCCAGCAGAGGACAGGGCAGAAGACATATGAACACTGAAGCTTTCTTT	CASRGQGRRHMNTEAFF
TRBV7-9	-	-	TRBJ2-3	TGTGCCAGCAGCCTGGAGATCGGGGGTACGCAGTATTTT	CASSLEIGGTQYF
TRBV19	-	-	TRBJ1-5	TGTGCCAGTAGTATAGAGGGGGGGCCGTGGCCCCAGCATTTT	CASSIEGGPWPQHF
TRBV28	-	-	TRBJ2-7	TGTGCCAGCAGTTCCCCGGGGGTGGGCGAGCAGTACTTC	CASSSPGVGEQYF
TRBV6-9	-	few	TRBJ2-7	TGTGCCAGCAGGGCAGGCGAGCAGTACTTC	CASRAGEQYF
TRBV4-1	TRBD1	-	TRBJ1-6	TGCGCCAGCAGCGACCTGACAGGGGACGGTTCACCCCTCCACTTT	CASSDLTGDGSPLHF
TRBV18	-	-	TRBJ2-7	TGTGCCAGCTCACCGGAAGGGGTCAGCGAGCAGTACTTC	CASSPEGVSEQYF
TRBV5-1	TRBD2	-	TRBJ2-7	TGCGCCAGCAGCCCGGGACTAGCGAGTTCTACTTACGAGCAGTACTTC	CASSPGLASSTYEQYF
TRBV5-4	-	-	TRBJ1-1	TGTGCCAGCAGCTGGGAGGAGGGGAACACTGAAGCTTTCTTT	CASSWEEGNTEAFF
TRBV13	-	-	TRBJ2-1	TGTGCCAGCAGCTTATGGGGGGTTTCGGATGAGCAGTTCTTC	CASSLWGVSDEQFF